One and the same sample provided the 12 T cell receptor beta chains below, sequenced in a study of blood T cells in healthy people across ages. Using a J-beta primer mix together with a sample-barcoded 5' primer, a second PCR was run for about 6 to 12 cycles. TCRdb reprocessed the 5' RACE reads with MiXCR, giving one entry per CDR3 protein. The sample records around 2 million distinct CDR3 sequences, approximately 40% being singletons. Sequencing used blood. The receptors were gathered from a human donor in good health.

This rearrangement joins TRBV3-1 to TRBJ1-6; D may be TRBD1 (6 bases). The CDR3 length is 13 residues. Trimming stripped 3 bases from V and 13 bases from J, with 13 bases between. Germline CDR1 is LGHDT and CDR2 is YNNKEL (reference sequence). The CDR3 loop is CASSHKGGGPLHF. Written as DNA, the CDR3 is TGTGCCAGCAGCCATAAAGGGGGGGGCCCCCTCCACTTT.

This clonotype was seen a few times. This chain links TRBV4-1 with TRBJ1-2; tentative D call: TRBD1 (5 bases). Germline assignment: CDR1 MGHRA and CDR2 YSYEKL. The CDR3 has 12 amino acids. V shed 7 bases and J shed 5 bases, with 11 bases lying between them. CDR3 nucleotide sequence: TGCGCCAGCACAGGGCGGACTTATGGCTACACCTTC. The encoded protein is CASTGRTYGYTF.

V and J are TRBV4-3 and TRBJ2-5; possible D gene TRBD1, 5 bases. Germline-derived CDR1 and CDR2 are LGHNA and YSLEER. The length of the CDR3 is 15 residues. V lost 1 base, J lost 2 bases, and 11 bases lay in between. CDR3 nucleotide sequence: TGCGCCAGCAGCCAAGTGATGACAGAGCAAGAGACCCAGTACTTC. Translated, it gives CASSQVMTEQETQYF.

The chain uses TRBV6-5 and TRBJ2-1; 8 nucleotides match TRBD1. The length of the CDR3 is 16 residues. Germline V gene data show CDR1 as MNHEY and CDR2 as SVGAGI. With 2 bases clipped from V and 0 bases from J, the junction kept 3 bases outside the gene matches. The CDR3 spells CASSYGTGRSYNEQFF. The DNA of the CDR3 is TGTGCCAGCAGTTACGGGACAGGTCGCTCCTACAATGAGCAGTTCTTC.

V and J are TRBV7-2 and TRBJ2-3; D gene ambiguous. The V end lost 3 bases, the J end lost 5 bases, and 12 bases lay between the germline ends. This CDR3 is built from 14 residues. Looked up from germline, CDR1 is SGHTA and CDR2 is FQGNSA. Here the CDR3 DNA reads TGTGCCAGCAGCTTGGTCCCGGTGGTAGATACGCAGTATTTT. Amino acid sequence: CASSLVPVVDTQYF.

The chain uses TRBV12-3 or TRBV12-4 and TRBJ1-2, with D perhaps TRBD1 (5 bases). The CDR3 is 15 amino acids. Trimming shortened V by 4 bases and J by 3 bases, and 15 bases separated the two germline ends. The CDR3 nucleotides are TGTGCCAGCAGTTCCCGAAGTGGGGGAGACTATGGCTACACCTTC. It is translated as CASSSRSGGDYGYTF.

This clonotype appeared a few times. The chain links TRBV10-3 to TRBJ2-7, with TRBD1 matching 8 bases. The CDR3 runs to 14 residues. Germline values: CDR1 ENHRY, CDR2 SYGVKD. With V trimmed by 4 bases and J by 3 bases, 5 bases remained unmatched. The CDR3 loop is CAISAQDRDYEQYF. Written as DNA, the CDR3 is TGTGCCATCAGTGCCCAGGACAGGGACTACGAGCAGTACTTC.

The rearrangement links TRBV5-5 to TRBJ1-4; no reliable D call. The V gene lost 5 bases and the J gene lost 0 bases, with 14 bases spanning the gap. The length of the CDR3 is 16 residues. CDR1 and CDR2 (germline): SGHKS, YYEKEE (reference sequence). The CDR3 is CASSQDLLATNEKLFF. CDR3 nucleotides: TGTGCCAGCAGTCAAGATCTACTAGCAACTAATGAAAAACTGTTTTTT.

This clonotype was detected ten times or more. In DNA form, the CDR3 reads TGTGCCAGCAGCCAAGATCGAGCTGCGTATGGCTACACCTTC. As protein: CASSQDRAAYGYTF. V is TRBV4-2 and J is TRBJ1-2; D remains unclear. V was shortened by 0 bases and J by 5 bases, with 10 bases between the two germline ends. Germline V lookup: CDR1 LGHNA, CDR2 YNFKEQ. The length of the CDR3 is 14 residues.

This chain connects TRBV28 to TRBJ2-4, with 9 bases matching TRBD1. V shed 5 bases and J 3 bases; nucleotides not matched to a gene: 8. CDR1 is MDHEN, CDR2 SYDVKM, per germline. CDR3 size: 16 residues. The CDR3 protein is CASSERTGDGKNIQYF. The CDR3 DNA reads TGTGCCAGCAGTGAGCGGACAGGGGACGGCAAAAACATTCAGTACTTC.

This clonotype showed up just a few times. This rearrangement joins TRBV5-5 to TRBJ2-3, with a weak D call TRBD2 (6 bases). CDR1 is SGHKS, CDR2 YYEKEE, per germline (reference sequence). With 4 bases removed from V and 2 bases from J, the gap between germline ends came to 20 bases. The CDR3 runs 17 residues. The CDR3, as DNA: TGTGCCAGCAGCCCCTACGTTGGAGGGGCCTACACAGATACGCAGTATTTT. This translates into CASSPYVGGAYTDTQYF.

This rearrangement joins TRBV7-8 to TRBJ1-1; D is unclear. This CDR3 is built from 13 residues. Germline V gives CDR1 SGHVS, CDR2 FQNEAQ. CDR3 loop: CIAVWGMNTEAFF. DNA of the CDR3: TGTATCGCCGTTTGGGGTATGAACACTGAAGCTTTCTTT.